This T cell receptor (beta chain) was obtained from a study of blood T cell repertoires in COVID-19. Across the study: Sources were T cells, B-cell-depleted T cells, or PBMCs; the material itself was cDNA or gDNA.

V was shortened by 6 bases and J by 8 bases, with 10 bases between the two germline ends. This CDR3 has 11 residues. Germline CDR1 is MNHEY and CDR2 is SVGAGI. Profiled with immunoSEQ multiplex PCR; TCRdb holds only in-frame clones, not every one. There are over 150,000 clones in the sample; around 85% occur only once, and around 6.9% lies in the top ten. The TCR comes from a man aged 80 or over with COVID-19, enrolled during active disease. The V gene is TRBV6-5, the J gene TRBJ1-1; D gene uncertain. Sequenced material: peripheral blood. This CDR3 reads CASRSLGEAFF. The CDR3 coding sequence is TGTGCCAGCAGGTCCCTCGGGGAAGCTTTCTTT.